Listed here are 27 T cell receptor beta chains from one sample, sequenced in a study of T-cell memory formation after mild COVID-19. Using its own MiXCR run on the 5' RACE reads, TCRdb lists one record per CDR3 protein. The data show about 100,000 distinct CDR3 sequences, over 8.5% seen once. The sequencing input was PBMCs or a T cell subset sorted from them (not recorded which). The source of these receptors is a young man who had mild COVID-19 (a few samples of this study predate the infection). Cell type and time point are not known.

The rearrangement uses TRBV4-3 and TRBJ2-5; TRBD1 matches 11 bases. This CDR3 contains 15 residues. Trimming removed 1 base from V and 5 bases from J; junction bases left unmatched: 3. Looked up from germline, CDR1 is LGHNA and CDR2 is YSLEER. CDR3 sequence (DNA): TGCGCCAGCAGCCAAGGGGGACAGGGGGGGGAGACCCAGTACTTC. It codes for CASSQGGQGGETQYF.

The rearrangement joins TRBV27 to TRBJ2-3, with 10 bases matching TRBD1. This CDR3 comprises 17 residues. Germline V gene sequence: CDR1 MNHEY, CDR2 SMNVEV (reference sequence). J gave up 2 bases and V 5 bases, and 10 bases lay outside the gene matches. The CDR3 spells CASSHLLGQGFTDTQYF. The CDR3 DNA follows: TGTGCCAGCAGTCACCTTTTGGGACAGGGGTTCACAGATACGCAGTATTTT.

The chain has TRBV13 and TRBJ2-3; no firm D call. Germline assignment: CDR1 PRHDT and CDR2 FYEKMQ (reference sequence). With 5 bases removed from V and 0 bases from J, the gap between germline ends came to 15 bases. CDR3 length: 16 amino acids. As DNA, the CDR3 is TGTGCCAGCAGCGGAGAGAGGACGGTTAGCACAGATACGCAGTATTTT. Amino acids: CASSGERTVSTDTQYF.

This clonotype was seen a handful of times. The chain couples TRBV11-2 to TRBJ2-5; 11 bases align to TRBD2. CDR1 SGHAT and CDR2 FQNNGV come from the germline V gene. The CDR3 is 16 residues long. V was pared by 5 bases and J by 2 bases, with 7 bases of the junction left unmatched. The CDR3 protein is CASSRRLAGQQETQYF. CDR3 nucleotides: TGTGCCAGCAGCCGGAGACTAGCGGGGCAACAAGAGACCCAGTACTTC.

The CDR3 spells CASSVVGLSSDTQYF. As DNA, the CDR3 is TGTGCCAGCAGCGTAGTTGGACTATCGTCAGATACGCAGTATTTT. The chain carries TRBV9 and TRBJ2-3; D perhaps matches TRBD2 (6 bases). The CDR3 is made up of 15 amino acids. Germline CDR1 is SGDLS and CDR2 is YYNGEE. The germline V and J ends were trimmed by 0 bases and 4 bases, with 12 bases remaining between them. Together with reference TRBV9 and TRBJ2-3, the CDR3 gives the full variable domain: DSGVTQTPKHLITATGQRVTLRCSPRSGDLSVYWYQQSLDQGLQFLIQYYNGEERAKGNILERFSAQQFPDLHSELNLSSLELGDSALYFCASSVVGLSSDTQYFGPGTRLTVL.

This clonotype occurred many times. The chain uses TRBV5-1 and TRBJ2-7; 8 nucleotides agree with TRBD1. The CDR3 loop spans 15 amino acids. J lost 0 bases, V lost 0 bases, and 2 bases had no gene match. Germline assignment: CDR1 SGHRS and CDR2 YFSETQ. Here the CDR3 DNA reads TGCGCCAGCAGCTTGGGGACAGGGCCCTCCTACGAGCAGTACGTC. This gives the protein CASSLGTGPSYEQYV.

This chain uses TRBV6-6 with TRBJ2-2; D unclear. Germline V lookup: CDR1 MNHNY, CDR2 SVGAGI (reference sequence). This CDR3 region has 13 residues. V shed 7 bases and J shed 1 base, with 7 bases lying between them. The CDR3 bases are TGTGCCAGCATCCCACAGAACACCGGGGAGCTGTTTTTT. As protein: CASIPQNTGELFF.

This clonotype has a handful of counts. This rearrangement joins TRBV20-1 to TRBJ2-3; the D is unclear. Germline V gene sequence: CDR1 DFQATT, CDR2 SNEGSKA (reference sequence). The CDR3 runs to 11 residues. Deletions cut 1 base from V and 2 bases from J, with 1 base between. The CDR3 region is CSARATDTQYF. The CDR3 DNA is TGCAGTGCTAGAGCCACAGATACGCAGTATTTT.

This clonotype was counted only a few times. The chain joins TRBV5-1 to TRBJ2-7; the D is unclear. Germline CDR1 and CDR2: SGHRS and YFSETQ. This CDR3 spans 13 amino acids. Between the trimmed V and J ends, which lost 3 bases and 0 bases, there was a span of 7 bases. For the CDR3, the DNA is TGCGCCAGCAGCTACACGAGCTCCTACGAGCAGTACTTC. This sequence encodes CASSYTSSYEQYF.

This clonotype occurred a few times. The rearrangement joins TRBV4-2 to TRBJ1-4; D gene unclear. The germline V gene encodes CDR1 LGHNA and CDR2 YNFKEQ. The germline V and J ends were trimmed by 4 bases and 3 bases, with 12 bases remaining between them. The CDR3 runs to 15 residues. CDR3 DNA: TGTGCCAGCAGCCCCGAAAGGGAGGCTAATGAAAAACTGTTTTTT. Its protein is CASSPEREANEKLFF.

The gene calls are TRBV3-1 and TRBJ2-1; 9 bases align to TRBD2. CDR1 and CDR2 (germline): LGHDT, YNNKEL (reference sequence). The CDR3 has 18 residues. Trimming at V came to 2 bases and at J to 1 base, leaving 9 bases not matched to a gene. CDR3: CASSQSSNSGGSYNEQFF. CDR3 nucleotide sequence: TGTGCCAGCAGCCAATCGTCCAATAGCGGGGGATCCTACAATGAGCAGTTCTTC.

This clonotype turned up a few times. The rearrangement joins TRBV11-3 to TRBJ2-1; 7 bases agree with TRBD2. CDR1 SGHNT and CDR2 YENEEA come from the germline V gene. CDR3 size: 17 residues. The junction had 17 bases not matched to a gene; V was cut back by 4 bases and J by 8 bases. CDR3 bases: TGTGCCAGCAGCTCTCAGGGCGCGGGCCTAGCGGACCATGAGCAGTTCTTC. Amino acid sequence: CASSSQGAGLADHEQFF.

This chain uses TRBV19 with TRBJ1-1; 7 positions agree with TRBD1. There are 14 residues in the CDR3. The V gene end was trimmed by 5 bases and the J gene end by 4 bases; junction bases not matched to a gene: 7. CDR1 is LNHDA and CDR2 is SQIVND in the germline V gene (reference sequence). The CDR3: CASSAPGGGTEAFF. Written as DNA, the CDR3 is TGTGCCAGTAGTGCCCCAGGGGGGGGCACTGAAGCTTTCTTT.

This chain joins TRBV5-1 and TRBJ2-3, with 9 bases that match TRBD2. CDR3 length equals 15 residues. Per germline, CDR1 SGHRS and CDR2 YFSETQ. Losses at the gene ends were 3 bases for V and 3 bases for J; bases not matched to a gene: 5. CDR3 sequence (DNA): TGCGCCAGCAGCTCGGCGGGGGGGCCGACAGATACGCAGTATTTT. Translated, it gives CASSSAGGPTDTQYF.

This clonotype was counted a few times. CDR3: CASSLYPQGSTGELFF. The CDR3 nucleotides are TGTGCCAGCAGTCTTTACCCACAGGGGAGCACCGGGGAGCTGTTTTTT. The V call is TRBV12-3 or TRBV12-4, the J call TRBJ2-2; TRBD1 agrees at 7 bases. V lost 5 bases and J lost 4; bases outside the gene matches: 10. This CDR3 is 16 amino acids long.

The J gene is TRBJ1-1, the V gene TRBV27; TRBD1 matches 10 bases. CDR1 MNHEY and CDR2 SMNVEV come from the germline V gene (reference sequence). The V gene end was trimmed by 6 bases and the J gene end by 4 bases; junction bases not matched to a gene: 5. This CDR3 has 14 residues. In DNA, the CDR3 is TGTGCCAGCAGATTGACAGGGGGCATCACTGAAGCTTTCTTT. It specifies CASRLTGGITEAFF.

This clonotype was seen a handful of times. CDR3 residues: CASNQYNEQFF. Written as DNA, the CDR3 is TGTGCCAGCAATCAATACAATGAGCAGTTCTTC. The chain is built from TRBV7-2 and TRBJ2-1; D not certain. The CDR3 covers 11 residues. Trimming shortened V by 7 bases and J by 4 bases, and 5 bases separated the two germline ends. The germline gives CDR1 SGHTA, CDR2 FQGNSA.

The table lists this clonotype with a few counts. V is TRBV6-2 or TRBV6-3 and J is TRBJ1-1; D gene uncertain. Trimming took 2 bases from V and 11 from J, leaving 9 bases between them. Germline CDR1 is MNHEY and CDR2 is SVGEGT. This CDR3 is 11 amino acids long. As DNA, the CDR3 is TGTGCCAGCAGTTACGGGCCCGATGCTTTCTTT. It is translated as CASSYGPDAFF.

In this sample, this clonotype turned up a few times. V is TRBV6-2 or TRBV6-3 and J is TRBJ1-5; no clear D. Per germline, CDR1 MNHEY and CDR2 SVGEGT. The V and J ends lost 7 bases and 1 base respectively, with 14 bases between them. The CDR3 length is 15 residues. This chain's CDR3 is CASMGRRISNQPQHF. The CDR3 DNA sequence: TGTGCCAGCATGGGGAGAAGGATAAGCAATCAGCCCCAGCATTTT.

This clonotype was observed a few times. The rearrangement joins TRBV27 to TRBJ1-1; D is ambiguous. The ends were cut back, 6 bases at V and 3 bases at J, with 5 bases in the middle. CDR1 and CDR2 from the germline V gene are MNHEY and SMNVEV (reference sequence). This CDR3 has 11 residues. CDR3 loop: CASRADTEAFF. As DNA, the CDR3 is TGTGCCAGCAGGGCGGACACTGAAGCTTTCTTT.

The chain has TRBV7-2 and TRBJ2-3; 7 bases map to TRBD2. The length of the CDR3 is 15 residues. Germline V gene sequence: CDR1 SGHTA, CDR2 FQGNSA. Trimming removed 6 bases from V and 0 bases from J; junction bases left unmatched: 6. The CDR3 region has the DNA TGTGCCAGCAGACCCATCGGGGGGAGCACAGATACGCAGTATTTT. It is translated as CASRPIGGSTDTQYF.

Only one count was recorded for this clonotype. The J gene is TRBJ2-7, the V gene TRBV12-3 or TRBV12-4; D call uncertain. CDR3 length: 12 amino acids. V lost 1 base, J lost 10 bases, and 11 bases lay in between. CDR3 nucleotides: TGTGCCAGCAGTTTAGGACCTCCGAATCAGTACTTC. Its translation is CASSLGPPNQYF.

This clonotype was observed a handful of times. The chain recombines TRBV4-3 with TRBJ2-1; a weak D match, TRBD2 (6 bases). CDR1 and CDR2 from the germline V gene are LGHNA and YSLEER. V lost 4 bases, J lost 9 bases, and 22 bases lay in between. This CDR3 has 16 amino acids. The CDR3 region has the DNA TGCGCCAGCAGCCGCACCTTAGCGGCGATGTATGGTGAGCAGTTCTTC. Protein: CASSRTLAAMYGEQFF.

This clonotype was recorded a few times. The V gene is TRBV27, the J gene TRBJ2-1; 10 nucleotides align to TRBD2. With 6 bases clipped from V and 0 bases from J, the junction kept 11 bases outside the gene matches. The CDR3 is made up of 18 amino acids. The germline CDR1 and CDR2 sequences are MNHEY and SMNVEV (reference sequence). The CDR3 protein is CASRQGPASGSSYNEQFF. DNA of the CDR3: TGTGCCAGCAGACAGGGGCCGGCTAGCGGGAGCTCCTACAATGAGCAGTTCTTC.

This clonotype was recorded many times. The chain links TRBV3-1 to TRBJ2-3, with 11 bases lining up with TRBD2. The V and J ends lost 0 bases and 2 bases, in that order; junction bases with no gene match: 13. Germline CDR1 and CDR2: LGHDT and YNNKEL (reference sequence). CDR3 size: 20 residues. In DNA, the CDR3 is TGTGCCAGCAGCCAAGAGGTGGGGCTAGCGGGGGGCTTTTCCACAGATACGCAGTATTTT. This gives the protein CASSQEVGLAGGFSTDTQYF.

This chain connects TRBV24-1 to TRBJ2-1; 12 bases fit TRBD1. This CDR3 is 15 amino acids long. CDR1 and CDR2 from the germline V gene are KGHDR and SFDVKD. J was trimmed by 8 bases and V by 3 bases; bases with no gene match: 4. CDR3 nucleotides: TGTGCCACCAGTGATCCGGGACAGGGGGCATATGAGCAGTTCTTC. It codes for CATSDPGQGAYEQFF.

The rearrangement uses TRBV6-6 and TRBJ2-6; 8 nucleotides align to TRBD1. This CDR3 has 16 residues. Germline V gene sequence: CDR1 MNHNY, CDR2 SVGAGI (reference sequence). After removal of 4 bases from V and 2 bases from J, the junction contained 4 bases not matched to a gene. The CDR3 nucleotides are TGTGCCAGCAGTTTTACGGACAGGGCTGGGGCCAACGTCCTGACTTTC. Translation: CASSFTDRAGANVLTF.